This T cell receptor (beta chain) was captured by sequencing in a study of CD8 T cells in Susac syndrome. Overall study results and limits: In total CD8+ repertoires, sixteen Susac-specific public clones were found, and CD8+ TEMRA repertoires had a few.

Comments on this clonotype: Its matching antigen is unknown.

Germline CDR1 is MRHNA and CDR2 is SNTAGT. The length of the CDR3 is 16 residues. The junction had 8 bases not matched to a gene; V was cut back by 5 bases and J by 3 bases. In blood CD8+ and CD4+ T cells, TCR beta underwent sequencing. Random-hexamer reverse transcription was applied to roughly 0.5 to 1 ug RNA. TCRdb re-called the immunoSEQ multiplex PCR reads through MiXCR, storing one row per CDR3 protein. Counted here are 75,000 to 80,000 distinct CDR3 sequences, roughly 94% occurring once; the ten biggest clones make up 0.52%. What was sequenced was CD8+ T cells from PBMCs. This chain links TRBV6-4 with TRBJ2-1; 9 nucleotides agree with TRBD2. The origin of this receptor is a human donor with Susac syndrome. The CDR3 bases are TGTGCCAGCAGTTATGATGGAGCGGGGGGCTACAATGAGCAGTTCTTC. It encodes CASSYDGAGGYNEQFF.